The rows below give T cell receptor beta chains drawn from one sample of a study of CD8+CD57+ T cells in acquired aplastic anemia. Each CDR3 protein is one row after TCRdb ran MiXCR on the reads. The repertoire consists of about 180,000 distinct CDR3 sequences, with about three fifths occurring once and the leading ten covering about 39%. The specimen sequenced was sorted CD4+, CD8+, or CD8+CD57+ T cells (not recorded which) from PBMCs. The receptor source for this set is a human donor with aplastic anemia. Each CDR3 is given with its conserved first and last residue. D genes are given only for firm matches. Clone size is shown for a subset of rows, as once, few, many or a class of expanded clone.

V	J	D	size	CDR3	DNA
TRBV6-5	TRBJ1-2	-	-	CASREQNYGYTF	TGTGCCAGCAGGGAACAGAACTATGGCTACACCTTC
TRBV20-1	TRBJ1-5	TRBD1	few	CSARGTVGQPQHF	TGCAGTGCTAGGGGGACAGTGGGCCAGCCCCAGCATTTT
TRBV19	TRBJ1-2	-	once	CASTPPRTDLYTF	TGTGCCAGTACCCCACCCAGGACAGACCTCTACACCTTC
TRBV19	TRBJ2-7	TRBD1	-	CASSDPVTGAEQYF	TGTGCCAGTAGCGACCCCGTGACAGGGGCCGAGCAGTACTTC
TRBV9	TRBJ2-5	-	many	CASSPPGWETQYF	TGTGCCAGCAGCCCCCCGGGATGGGAGACCCAGTACTTC
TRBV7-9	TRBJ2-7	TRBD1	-	CASRPGQSYEQYF	TGTGCCAGCAGACCGGGACAGTCCTACGAGCAGTACTTC
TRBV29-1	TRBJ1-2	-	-	CSARDDGYTF	TGCAGCGCCCGGGATGATGGCTACACCTTC
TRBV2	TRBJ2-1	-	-	CASSGQLSIYNEQFF	TGTGCCAGCAGTGGACAGCTATCAATCTACAATGAGCAGTTCTTC
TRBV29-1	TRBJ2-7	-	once	CSVEVGAGLLGEQYF	TGCAGCGTTGAAGTAGGGGCAGGGCTCCTGGGCGAGCAGTACTTC
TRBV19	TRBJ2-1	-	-	CASSIRAAYEQFF	TGTGCCAGTAGTATCAGGGCAGCCTACGAGCAGTTCTTC
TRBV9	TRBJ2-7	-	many	CASSVGDPPTYEQYF	TGTGCCAGCAGCGTAGGCGACCCTCCCACCTACGAGCAGTACTTC
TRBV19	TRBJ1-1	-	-	CASTKTGRGTEAFF	TGTGCCAGTACCAAAACAGGGCGAGGTACTGAAGCTTTCTTT
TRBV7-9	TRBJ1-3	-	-	CASSLPRRLGNTIYF	TGTGCCAGCAGCTTACCTCGACGGTTGGGAAACACCATATATTTT
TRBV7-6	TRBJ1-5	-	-	CASSFDTSNQPQHF	TGTGCCAGCAGCTTCGACACTAGCAATCAGCCCCAGCATTTT
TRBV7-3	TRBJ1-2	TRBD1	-	CASSSHGDRVYGYTF	TGTGCCAGCAGCAGCCATGGGGACAGGGTTTATGGCTACACCTTC
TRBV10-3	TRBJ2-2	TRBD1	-	CAISAQGSVTGELFF	TGTGCCATCAGCGCACAGGGGTCGGTCACCGGGGAGCTGTTTTTT
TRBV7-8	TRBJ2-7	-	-	CASSLVRPLDEQYF	TGTGCCAGCAGCTTAGTAAGGCCCTTAGACGAGCAGTACTTC
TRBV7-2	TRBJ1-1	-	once	CASSPGQINTEAFF	TGTGCCAGCAGCCCTGGCCAGATCAACACTGAAGCTTTCTTT
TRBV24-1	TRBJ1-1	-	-	CATQNRGNTEAFF	TGTGCCACCCAAAATAGGGGGAACACTGAAGCTTTCTTT
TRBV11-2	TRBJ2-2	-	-	CASSLVSGRTGELFF	TGTGCCAGCAGCTTAGTCAGCGGCCGGACCGGGGAGCTGTTTTTT
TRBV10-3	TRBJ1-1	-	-	CAITQDSMNTEAFF	TGTGCCATCACTCAGGACAGCATGAACACTGAAGCTTTCTTT
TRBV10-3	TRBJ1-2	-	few	CAISVDGANGYTF	TGTGCCATCAGTGTAGACGGGGCGAACGGCTACACCTTC
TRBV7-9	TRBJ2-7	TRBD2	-	CASSLGTSGTYEQYF	TGTGCCAGCAGCTTAGGTACTAGCGGGACCTACGAGCAGTACTTC
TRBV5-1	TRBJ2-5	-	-	CASSLVSAGQETQYF	TGCGCCAGCAGCTTGGTTTCTGCCGGGCAAGAGACCCAGTACTTC
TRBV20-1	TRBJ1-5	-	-	CSALLGGAGSNQPQHF	TGCAGTGCTCTCCTCGGGGGGGCAGGGAGCAATCAGCCCCAGCATTTT
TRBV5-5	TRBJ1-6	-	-	CASSFANSPLHF	TGTGCCAGCAGCTTTGCCAACTCACCCCTCCACTTT
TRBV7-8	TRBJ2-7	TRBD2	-	CASSQIQAGSYEQYF	TGTGCCAGCAGCCAGATTCAAGCGGGATCCTACGAGCAGTACTTC
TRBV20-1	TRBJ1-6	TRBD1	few	CSAGDRGFYGSYNSPLHF	TGCAGTGCCGGGGACAGGGGTTTCTATGGGTCCTATAATTCACCCCTCCACTTT
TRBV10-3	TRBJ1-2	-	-	CAISEGESGYTF	TGTGCCATCAGTGAGGGAGAATCTGGCTACACCTTC
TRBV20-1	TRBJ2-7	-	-	CSASDSLRVQGEQYF	TGCAGTGCTAGTGATAGCCTCCGAGTCCAGGGGGAGCAGTACTTC
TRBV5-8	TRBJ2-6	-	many	CASSLVSGSGASGANVLTF	TGTGCCAGCAGCTTGGTTTCTGGCAGTGGGGCCTCTGGGGCCAACGTCCTGACTTTC
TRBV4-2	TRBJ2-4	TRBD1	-	CASSQTGAKNIQYF	TGTGCCAGCAGCCAGACAGGGGCCAAAAACATTCAGTACTTC
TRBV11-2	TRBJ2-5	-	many	CASSFGRGQETQYF	TGTGCCAGCAGCTTCGGGCGGGGCCAAGAGACCCAGTACTTC
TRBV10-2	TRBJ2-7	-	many	CASSESTRPHEQYF	TGCGCCAGCAGTGAGTCGACTCGGCCGCACGAGCAGTACTTC
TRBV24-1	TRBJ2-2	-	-	CATSDWRTQNTGELFF	TGTGCCACCAGTGATTGGCGGACCCAGAACACCGGGGAGCTGTTTTTT
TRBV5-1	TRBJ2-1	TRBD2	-	CASSPTSGSRYEQFF	TGCGCCAGCAGCCCAACTAGCGGGAGCAGATATGAGCAGTTCTTC
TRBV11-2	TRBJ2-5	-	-	CASSKRVSQETQYF	TGTGCCAGCAGCAAAAGGGTTAGTCAAGAGACCCAGTACTTC